This is a list of T cell receptor beta chains from one sample in a study of T cell responses to AZD1222 COVID-19 vaccine. Some clones are missing from TCRdb's copy, which holds only in-frame ones; the method was immunoSEQ multiplex PCR. The data show about 76,000 clones, roughly 90% seen once. This material consisted of peripheral blood, taken on day 0 of MenACWY control vaccination. The receptor set was obtained from an adult in good health. Both conserved end residues are part of each CDR3. The D gene is left open where the match is weak. For some rows the clone size is stated as once, few or many, or as a class when expanded; others skip it.

size: .; V: TRBV6-2/TRBV6-3; J: TRBJ2-3; D: TRBD1; DNA: TGTGCCAGCAGTTACCCCAGGACAGGGCATCCAGATACGCAGTATTTT; CDR3: CASSYPRTGHPDTQYF
size: .; V: TRBV6-5; J: TRBJ2-1; D: .; DNA: TGTGCCAGCAGGGGGGATGGGGGGCACGGCGATGAGCAGTTCTTC; CDR3: CASRGDGGHGDEQFF
size: .; V: TRBV19; J: TRBJ2-3; D: .; DNA: TGTGCCACCTCGAGCGGCGCGCCGACCACAGATACGCAGTATTTT; CDR3: CATSSGAPTTDTQYF
size: few; V: TRBV3-1/TRBV3-2; J: TRBJ2-7; D: TRBD2; DNA: TGTGCCAGCAGCCACCGACTAGCGGGAGACGACGAGCAGTACTTC; CDR3: CASSHRLAGDDEQYF
size: .; V: TRBV4-3; J: TRBJ2-1; D: TRBD2; DNA: TGCGCCAGCAGCCAACTAGCGGGAGTAGGGAATGAGCAGTTCTTC; CDR3: CASSQLAGVGNEQFF
size: .; V: TRBV3-1/TRBV3-2; J: TRBJ2-3; D: .; DNA: TGTGCCAGCAGCCAATTCGGGGAAGATACGCAGTATTTT; CDR3: CASSQFGEDTQYF
size: .; V: TRBV28; J: TRBJ2-7; D: TRBD2; DNA: TGTGCCAGCAGGCAGCGGGAGGCCTCCTACGAGCAGTACTTC; CDR3: CASRQREASYEQYF
size: .; V: TRBV4-3; J: TRBJ2-1; D: .; DNA: TGCGCCAGCAGCCAGATCATCAATTCTTGGGATGAGCAGTTCTTC; CDR3: CASSQIINSWDEQFF
size: .; V: TRBV5-8; J: TRBJ1-5; D: .; DNA: TGTGCCAGCAGCTTGTGGGGCTTGGGCAATCAGCCCCAGCATTTT; CDR3: CASSLWGLGNQPQHF
size: .; V: TRBV9; J: TRBJ2-7; D: TRBD2; DNA: TGTGCCAGCAGCGTAGGAGTAGCGGGAGGTACCTACGAGCAGTACTTC; CDR3: CASSVGVAGGTYEQYF
size: once; V: TRBV24-1; J: TRBJ2-7; D: .; DNA: TGTGCCACCTCATCTACGGGGTCCCCTTACGAGCAGTACTTC; CDR3: CATSSTGSPYEQYF
size: once; V: TRBV18; J: TRBJ1-5; D: .; DNA: TGTGCCAGCTCACCACCGGGTGGGGGCAATAGCAATCAGCCCCAGCATTTT; CDR3: CASSPPGGGNSNQPQHF
size: .; V: TRBV5-4; J: TRBJ2-5; D: TRBD1; DNA: TGTGCCAGCAGCTACGGGACAGGGAAGTACTTC; CDR3: CASSYGTGKYF
size: .; V: TRBV7-9; J: TRBJ2-1; D: TRBD2; DNA: TGTGCCAGCAGGCCACTAGCGGGGGCTTACAATGAGCAGTTCTTC; CDR3: CASRPLAGAYNEQFF
size: .; V: TRBV24-1; J: TRBJ2-3; D: .; DNA: TGTGCCACCAGTGATTATAGGAATACGCAGTATTTT; CDR3: CATSDYRNTQYF
size: .; V: TRBV28; J: TRBJ1-4; D: TRBD1; DNA: TGTGCCAGCAGTACCGGGACAGGGGCTGAAAAACTGTTTTTT; CDR3: CASSTGTGAEKLFF
size: few; V: TRBV28; J: TRBJ2-7; D: .; DNA: TGTGCCAGTGGCCAAAGGGAGGACGAGCAGTACTTC; CDR3: CASGQREDEQYF
size: .; V: TRBV6-2/TRBV6-3; J: TRBJ2-3; D: TRBD1; DNA: TGTGCCAGCAGTCAAGAGGGACAGGTGCGGGGCAATACGCAGTATTTT; CDR3: CASSQEGQVRGNTQYF
size: .; V: TRBV20-1; J: TRBJ2-7; D: .; DNA: TGCAGTGCCTTTAGGGCGCGGCCGCACTTC; CDR3: CSAFRARPHF
size: .; V: TRBV7-7; J: TRBJ2-2; D: .; DNA: TGTGCCAGCAGCCCCGGGGGTTCCGGGGAGCTGTTTTTT; CDR3: CASSPGGSGELFF
size: .; V: TRBV11-2; J: TRBJ2-2; D: TRBD1; DNA: TGTGCCAGCAGCGCAGGGGGAACCGGGGAGCTGTTTTTT; CDR3: CASSAGGTGELFF
size: .; V: TRBV12-3/TRBV12-4; J: TRBJ2-5; D: .; DNA: TGTGCCAGCAACCGTATGGGGACCCAGTACTTC; CDR3: CASNRMGTQYF
size: .; V: TRBV27; J: TRBJ2-1; D: .; DNA: TGTGCCAGCAGTTTAAAAGACGTACCATACAATGAGCAGTTCTTC; CDR3: CASSLKDVPYNEQFF
size: .; V: TRBV6-6; J: TRBJ1-2; D: .; DNA: TGTGCCAGCAGGCAGATCACCATCCTGGGAGGCTACACCTTC; CDR3: CASRQITILGGYTF
size: .; V: TRBV2; J: TRBJ2-7; D: .; DNA: TGTGCCAGTCAAGGGGAGCCCTACGAGCAGTACTTC; CDR3: CASQGEPYEQYF
size: .; V: TRBV6-2/TRBV6-3; J: TRBJ2-1; D: TRBD1; DNA: TGTGCCAGCAGCTCCTACAGGGGCAATGAGCAGTTCTTC; CDR3: CASSSYRGNEQFF
size: few; V: TRBV14; J: TRBJ1-2; D: TRBD1; DNA: TGTGCCAGCAGCCAAGCTCGGACAGGGATTGGCTACACCTTC; CDR3: CASSQARTGIGYTF
size: .; V: TRBV9; J: TRBJ2-1; D: TRBD2; DNA: TGTGCCAGCAGTGATGGACTAGCGGGGGCGAGCTCCTACAATGAGCAGTTCTTC; CDR3: CASSDGLAGASSYNEQFF
size: .; V: TRBV3-1/TRBV3-2; J: TRBJ2-3; D: TRBD1; DNA: TGTGCCAGCAGCCAGATAACAGGGGCCGGGAGCACAGATACGCAGTATTTT; CDR3: CASSQITGAGSTDTQYF
size: .; V: TRBV2; J: TRBJ2-7; D: .; DNA: TGTGCCAGCAGACTGGACGGACCCTACGAGCAGTACTTC; CDR3: CASRLDGPYEQYF
size: .; V: TRBV11-2; J: TRBJ1-4; D: .; DNA: TGTGCCAGCAGCTCCGCGCGGACTAATGAAAAACTGTTTTTT; CDR3: CASSSARTNEKLFF
size: .; V: TRBV4-3; J: TRBJ2-7; D: .; DNA: TGCGCCAGCAGCCAAGATTCTGGGTCCTACGAGCAGTACTTC; CDR3: CASSQDSGSYEQYF
size: .; V: TRBV2; J: TRBJ2-1; D: .; DNA: TGTGCCAGCAGTGAAGGGGGATCGGGCCCTAGTGCGTACAATGAGCAGTTCTTC; CDR3: CASSEGGSGPSAYNEQFF
size: .; V: TRBV27; J: TRBJ2-6; D: .; DNA: TGTGCCAGCAGTTTGTGGGGAGCTGGGGCCAACGTCCTGACTTTC; CDR3: CASSLWGAGANVLTF
size: once; V: TRBV5-1; J: TRBJ1-4; D: .; DNA: TGCGCCAGCAGCTTCCGGGCTGCGGGGACGGGAGAAAAACTGTTTTTT; CDR3: CASSFRAAGTGEKLFF
size: .; V: TRBV19; J: TRBJ1-1; D: .; DNA: TGTGCCAGTAGTCCCCACTCCGGCACTGAAGCTTTCTTT; CDR3: CASSPHSGTEAFF
size: .; V: TRBV18; J: TRBJ2-2; D: TRBD2; DNA: TGTGCCAGCCGACCCCGGGGGACTACCGACACCGGGGAGCTGTTTTTT; CDR3: CASRPRGTTDTGELFF